The 18 T cell receptor beta chains in this list originate from one sample, sequenced in a study of blood T cell repertoires in COVID-19. TCRdb keeps only in-frame clones here, not all; method: immunoSEQ multiplex PCR. There are under 400,000 clones in the sample; 89% occur only once, and 3.9% lies in the top ten. The specimen was peripheral blood. These receptor sequences come from a woman aged 60-75 years with COVID-19, enrolled during active disease.

The J gene is TRBJ1-6, the V gene TRBV10-3, with 7 bases fitting TRBD1. Germline trimming cut 4 bases from V and 7 bases from J; bases unmatched to any gene: 1. The CDR3 sequence is 13 residues long. The germline V gene encodes CDR1 ENHRY and CDR2 SYGVKD. CDR3 DNA: TGTGCCATCAGTGGGACAGGAAATTCACCCCTCCACTTT. The encoded protein is CAISGTGNSPLHF.

The chain joins TRBV28 to TRBJ1-2; 9 nucleotides line up with TRBD1. Germline trimming cut 4 bases from V and 4 bases from J; bases unmatched to any gene: 7. The CDR3 runs 15 residues. Per the germline V gene, CDR1 is MDHEN and CDR2 is SYDVKM. The CDR3 reads CASSSTGTGFYGYTF. CDR3 nucleotides: TGTGCCAGCAGTTCGACCGGGACAGGGTTCTATGGCTACACCTTC.

This clone was recorded only once. V and J are TRBV19 and TRBJ2-2; 11 bases match TRBD1. After removal of 6 bases from V and 6 bases from J, the junction contained 9 bases not matched to a gene. Germline V lookup: CDR1 LNHDA, CDR2 SQIVND (reference sequence). This CDR3 comprises 16 residues. The CDR3 sequence is CASRTGTGGWAGELFF. The CDR3 bases are TGTGCCAGTAGGACAGGGACAGGGGGTTGGGCCGGGGAGCTGTTTTTT.

The J gene is TRBJ1-6, the V gene TRBV14; possibly TRBD1 for D (5 bases). The germline gives CDR1 SGHDN, CDR2 FVKESK. Trimming pared 5 bases from V and 9 bases from J, leaving 11 bases between. The CDR3 has 13 residues. CDR3 bases: TGTGCCAGCAGCGGGCAGGGCCGTTCACCCCTCCACTTT. Translated, it gives CASSGQGRSPLHF.

The rearrangement joins TRBV6-6 to TRBJ2-5; D may be TRBD2 (6 bases). The ends were cut back, 5 bases at V and 1 base at J, with 14 bases in the middle. The germline gives CDR1 MNHNY, CDR2 SVGAGI (reference sequence). The CDR3 has 15 residues. The chain's CDR3 is CASSNSGLLQETQYF. In DNA, the CDR3 is TGTGCCAGCAGTAATAGCGGCTTGCTCCAAGAGACCCAGTACTTC.

The chain is built from TRBV5-1 and TRBJ1-2; D is unclear. V lost 5 bases, J lost 8 bases, and 13 bases lay in between. CDR3 length: 12 residues. The germline V gene has CDR1 SGHRS and CDR2 YFSETQ. CDR3 DNA sequence: TGCGCCAGCAGTTACCATACAAGAGGCTACACCTTC. Its protein product is CASSYHTRGYTF.

The V gene is TRBV6-2 or TRBV6-3, the J gene TRBJ1-1; 9 bases map to TRBD1. CDR1 and CDR2 from the germline V gene are MNHEY and SVGEGT. The J segment lost 4 bases and the V segment lost 4 bases, leaving 10 bases of the junction unmatched. The CDR3 is 16 amino acids. CDR3 protein: CASSSFHRGLSTEAFF. CDR3 in DNA: TGTGCCAGCAGTTCTTTTCACAGGGGGCTGAGCACTGAAGCTTTCTTT.

This clone was seen a single time. The V gene is TRBV24-1, the J gene TRBJ1-2, with D unclear. The length of the CDR3 is 14 residues. In germline, CDR1 is KGHDR, CDR2 SFDVKD. V was trimmed by 4 bases and J by 4 bases, leaving 12 bases between them. CDR3 DNA sequence: TGTGCCACCAGTGAGTCCGGGTTCCGCTATGGCTACACCTTC. As protein: CATSESGFRYGYTF.

Only a few counts were recorded for this clone. The chain joins TRBV5-1 to TRBJ1-4; no clear D gene. The CDR3 runs to 14 residues. V was shortened by 2 bases and J by 5 bases, with 10 bases between the two germline ends. Germline V CDR1 and CDR2: SGHRS, YFSETQ. The DNA of the CDR3 is TGCGCCAGCAGCTTCGGGGTAGGGAATGAAAAACTGTTTTTT. Protein sequence: CASSFGVGNEKLFF.

The chain employs TRBV4-1 and TRBJ2-5, with 13 nucleotides matching TRBD2. Germline lookup yields CDR1 MGHRA and CDR2 YSYEKL. Unmatched junction bases numbered 2, after V lost 4 bases and J lost 3 bases. The CDR3 runs 15 residues. This CDR3 reads CASSRGTSGEETQYF. The DNA of the CDR3 is TGCGCCAGCAGCCGAGGGACTAGCGGGGAAGAGACCCAGTACTTC.

This chain joins TRBV5-3 and TRBJ2-5, with 10 positions matching TRBD2. TRBV5-3 is identified as an open reading frame with a role that is uncertain. V shed 0 bases, J shed 4 bases, and the junction held 6 bases outside the gene matches. The CDR3 spans 16 residues. CDR3 coding DNA: TGTGCCAGAAGCTTGGATCTAGCGGGGGTTATAGAGACCCAGTACTTC. It is translated as CARSLDLAGVIETQYF.

The gene calls are TRBV25-1 and TRBJ1-6; no firm D call. The CDR3 totals 12 residues. Germline values: CDR1 MGHDK, CDR2 SYGVNS. V gave up 5 bases and J gave up 8 bases, with 7 bases separating them. CDR3 sequence (DNA): TGTGCCAGCAGTATTACGGATTCACCCCTCCACTTT. This translates into CASSITDSPLHF.

In this sample, this clone turned up once. V gene TRBV10-3 combines with J gene TRBJ2-2; 10 positions match TRBD2. The CDR3 length is 16 residues. V trimming: 8 bases; J trimming: 4 bases; junction bases outside the gene matches: 10. The germline V gene encodes CDR1 ENHRY and CDR2 SYGVKD. In DNA, the CDR3 is TGTGCCATCGGTCAGCGGGGGGGAATAAGCACCGGGGAGCTGTTTTTT. Translating gives CAIGQRGGISTGELFF.

The chain links TRBV28 to TRBJ2-7; weak D call: TRBD2 (5 bases). V lost 10 bases to trimming and J lost 1 base, with 11 bases between them. The CDR3 covers 12 residues. Looked up from germline, CDR1 is MDHEN and CDR2 is SYDVKM. This chain's CDR3 is CAIGVVSYEQYF. CDR3 nucleotide sequence: TGTGCCATCGGGGTCGTTTCCTACGAGCAGTACTTC.

The J gene is TRBJ2-1, the V gene TRBV7-8; no reliable D call. V was shortened by 2 bases and J by 0 bases, with 8 bases between the two germline ends. This CDR3 has 15 amino acids. The germline V gene has CDR1 SGHVS and CDR2 FQNEAQ. CDR3 in DNA: TGTGCCAGCAGCTTACGTCCGAGCTCCTACAATGAGCAGTTCTTC. This encodes CASSLRPSSYNEQFF.

This chain joins TRBV5-6 and TRBJ1-1; 7 bases align to TRBD1. The germline V gene has CDR1 SGHDT and CDR2 YYEEEE. This CDR3 is built from 15 residues. The ends lost 4 bases at V and 2 bases at J; junction bases unmatched: 8. CDR3 sequence: CASSIRQGVNTEAFF. The CDR3 DNA sequence: TGTGCCAGCAGCATAAGACAGGGTGTTAACACTGAAGCTTTCTTT.

This clone was found once. The chain employs TRBV7-9 and TRBJ1-1; D remains unclear. This CDR3 spans 14 amino acids. Germline loops: CDR1 SEHNR, CDR2 FQNEAQ (reference sequence). V was shortened by 1 base and J by 2 bases, with 8 bases between the two germline ends. In DNA, the CDR3 is TGTGCCAGCAGCTTAGTACAGATAAACACTGAAGCTTTCTTT. Its translation: CASSLVQINTEAFF.

The chain has TRBV12-3 or TRBV12-4 and TRBJ1-2; no clear D gene. V lost 6 bases and J lost 8, with 7 bases in between. This CDR3 is built from 10 residues. The CDR3 protein is CASRQVGYTF. The DNA of the CDR3 is TGTGCCAGCAGACAAGTCGGCTACACCTTC.